The entry below gives a single T cell receptor (beta chain) sequence along with its context. The entry originates in a study of OX40 agonist ivuxolimab in advanced cancers. TCRdb keeps only in-frame clones here, not all; method: immunoSEQ multiplex PCR. The sample holds about 45,000 clones, 86% seen once. The V gene lost 8 bases and the J gene lost 5 bases, with 12 bases spanning the gap. In germline, CDR1 is SEHNR, CDR2 FQNEAQ (reference sequence). CDR3 length: 13 residues. Sample: CD4+ or CD8+ T cells sorted from blood, taken in a trial of the OX40 agonist ivuxolimab. This clonotype was sampled from an adult with an advanced solid tumor such as melanoma, head and neck, liver or kidney cancer. This chain uses TRBV7-9 with TRBJ2-2, with D perhaps being TRBD1 or TRBD2 (7 bases each). The CDR3 is CASGQGGTGELFF. The CDR3 region has the DNA TGTGCCAGCGGTCAGGGGGGGACCGGGGAGCTGTTTTTT. Using reference TRBV7-9 and TRBJ2-2 for the parts outside the CDR3, the full variable domain is DTGVSQNPRHKITKRGQNVTFRCDPISEHNRLYWYRQTLGQGPEFLTYFQNEAQLEKSRLLSDRFSAERPKGSFSTLEIQRTEQGDSAMYLCASGQGGTGELFFGEGSRLTVL.